This TCR beta chain was sequenced for a study of T cells after yellow fever vaccination. Whole-study context: SMART-Seq v4 Ultra Low Input served to prepare low-cell-number fractions. Whole-study results and caveats: A secondary response was less intense yet reached its peak sooner, at day 5 versus 15.

From the 5' RACE reads, TCRdb called clonotypes with MiXCR, one entry per CDR3 protein. The data show about 240,000 distinct CDR3 sequences, 6.9% seen once. As regards this clonotype: Its specificity is not known.

This receptor was identified in a man aged 25-45 years who received the YFV17D yellow fever vaccine. The sequenced sample was CD4+ T cells sorted from PBMCs, obtained 15 days after the yellow fever booster vaccination.

DNA for the CDR3: TGTGCCAGCAGTTGGCGGACGGCCGGGGGGACCCAGTACTTC. Protein: CASSWRTAGGTQYF. The J gene is TRBJ2-5, the V gene TRBV7-8; D perhaps matches TRBD2 (6 bases). The CDR3 sequence is 14 residues long. V lost 6 bases to trimming and J lost 7 bases, with 18 bases between them. The germline V gene encodes CDR1 SGHVS and CDR2 FQNEAQ.